One and the same sample provided the 11 T cell receptor beta chains below, sequenced in a study of blood T cell repertoires in COVID-19. The repertoire was sequenced with immunoSEQ multiplex PCR; TCRdb's copy has only in-frame clones and lacks some. The sample consists of almost 300,000 clones, under 90% of them appearing once. Sequenced material: peripheral blood. The receptor source for this set is a woman in her twenties or thirties with COVID-19, enrolled during active disease.

The V gene is TRBV5-1, the J gene TRBJ2-3; D may be TRBD2 (7 bases). Trimming took 7 bases from V and 2 from J, leaving 17 bases between them. Germline CDR1 SGHRS, CDR2 YFSETQ. This CDR3 has 15 amino acids. The CDR3 DNA reads TGCGCCAGCGGGTCTTTGGGGGGGCCCACAGATACGCAGTATTTT. Protein product: CASGSLGGPTDTQYF.

V gene TRBV11-2 combines with J gene TRBJ2-7; 7 bases fit TRBD1. Germline V lookup: CDR1 SGHAT, CDR2 FQNNGV. V gave up 5 bases and J gave up 6 bases; unmatched junction bases: 7. This CDR3 has 13 amino acids. CDR3 sequence reads: CASSVDRAREQYF. The CDR3 nucleotides are TGTGCCAGCAGCGTTGACAGGGCTCGCGAGCAGTACTTC.

The chain carries TRBV28 and TRBJ1-4; tentatively, D is TRBD1 (5 bases). Germline values: CDR1 MDHEN, CDR2 SYDVKM. The CDR3 sequence is 14 residues long. With 4 bases removed from V and 8 bases from J, the gap between germline ends came to 14 bases. The CDR3 DNA is TGTGCCAGCAGTTCCGTTCAGGGAAGGGAAAAACTGTTTTTT. It encodes CASSSVQGREKLFF.

V is TRBV5-7 and J is TRBJ1-2; weak D call: TRBD1 (6 bases). TRBV5-7 is labeled an ORF, and its function is uncertain. The CDR3 has 17 residues. Trimming shortened V by 0 bases and J by 5 bases, and 20 bases separated the two germline ends. CDR3 protein: CASSLGSGGPRGYGYTF. The CDR3 nucleotides read TGTGCCAGCAGCTTGGGAAGTGGGGGTCCTAGGGGGTATGGCTACACCTTC.

This clone has only one observation. V and J are TRBV27 and TRBJ2-1; 10 positions match TRBD1. Looked up from germline, CDR1 is MNHEY and CDR2 is SMNVEV (reference sequence). J was trimmed by 4 bases and V by 5 bases; bases with no gene match: 11. The CDR3 covers 17 residues. The CDR3, as DNA: TGTGCCAGCAGTAGCTCACCCGGGACAGGGGTTTACAATGAGCAGTTCTTC. Amino acid sequence: CASSSSPGTGVYNEQFF.

This rearrangement joins TRBV29-1 to TRBJ1-2; 11 bases map to TRBD1. This CDR3 is built from 16 residues. The V gene end was trimmed by 5 bases and the J gene end by 7 bases; junction bases not matched to a gene: 15. The germline V gene encodes CDR1 SQVTM and CDR2 ANQGSEA. The CDR3 bases are TGCAGCGTTCTCCTCGGACAGGGGGCGCAAGGGTCTGGCTACACCTTC. This codes for CSVLLGQGAQGSGYTF. Full variable domain (outside the CDR3, taken from reference TRBV29-1 and TRBJ1-2): SAVISQKPSRDICQRGTSLTIQCQVDSQVTMMFWYRQQPGQSLTLIATANQGSEATYESGFVIDKFPISRPNLTFSTLTVSNMSPEDSSIYLCSVLLGQGAQGSGYTFGSGTRLTVV.

Remarks on this clone: Other DNA sequences of this sample code for an identical CDR3. This rearrangement joins TRBV19 to TRBJ2-2; D is perhaps TRBD2 (6 bases). V was shortened by 8 bases and J by 0 bases, with 19 bases between the two germline ends. CDR3 length: 17 residues. Germline V gene data show CDR1 as LNHDA and CDR2 as SQIVND (reference sequence). CDR3 nucleotide sequence: TGTGCCAGTGGGGGGAAGCAGACATACTCGAACACCGGGGAGCTGTTTTTT. This sequence encodes CASGGKQTYSNTGELFF.

This clone has just a few counts. The chain employs TRBV2 and TRBJ2-5, with TRBD1 matching 10 bases. Germline CDR1 reads SNHLY; CDR2 reads FYNNEI. The V and J ends lost 6 bases and 5 bases, in that order; junction bases with no gene match: 9. CDR3 size: 15 residues. CDR3 nucleotides: TGTGCCAGCAGAGGTAGACAGGGGGCGTACGAGACCCAGTACTTC. Translating it yields CASRGRQGAYETQYF.

The sample holds a few counts of this clone. This chain uses TRBV6-5 with TRBJ1-1; D ambiguous. Trimming left V 7 bases short and J 1 base short, with 16 bases between. In germline, CDR1 is MNHEY, CDR2 SVGAGI. CDR3 length: 15 amino acids. In nucleotides, the CDR3 is TGTGCCAGCACCCCGGGGTCATTAGGGAACACTGAAGCTTTCTTT. Translating it yields CASTPGSLGNTEAFF.

The chain is built from TRBV6-2 or TRBV6-3 and TRBJ1-6; no clear D. CDR3 length: 15 amino acids. Germline values: CDR1 MNHEY, CDR2 SVGEGT. V was cut by 5 bases and J by 7 bases, with 15 bases left in between. CDR3 in DNA: TGTGCCAGCAGTGCTGTTGCCTCCAGGAATTCACCCCTCCACTTT. Amino acids: CASSAVASRNSPLHF.

This chain connects TRBV14 to TRBJ1-1; 8 nucleotides line up with TRBD1. Germline loops: CDR1 SGHDN, CDR2 FVKESK. The CDR3 is 15 amino acids. After removal of 5 bases from V and 1 base from J, the junction contained 6 bases not matched to a gene. Here the CDR3 DNA reads TGTGCCAGCAGCGTCCGACAGGGGTGGAACACTGAAGCTTTCTTT. Its translation is CASSVRQGWNTEAFF.